This T cell receptor beta chain was retrieved from a study of blood T cell repertoires in COVID-19. This study enrolled people aged about 18 to 95 from around 26 US geographic areas. Self-reported history from a screening survey and questionnaire set each donor's cohort. Comment on this clone: The same CDR3 arises from other DNA sequences in this sample as well.

CDR1 is LNHDA and CDR2 is SQIVND in the germline V gene (reference sequence). This CDR3 is 14 amino acids long. The junction had 6 bases not matched to a gene; V was cut back by 3 bases and J by 5 bases. The table came from immunoSEQ multiplex PCR; TCRdb's copy has only in-frame clones and leaves some out. Of roughly 250,000 clones in the sample, over 75% are singletons; the top ten hold approximately 3.4%. This TCR was sampled from a woman aged 40 to 50 who had been exposed to COVID-19. The J gene is TRBJ1-1, the V gene TRBV19; 7 bases agree with TRBD1. Sequencing was performed on PBMCs or T cells enriched from blood (not recorded which). The CDR3 loop is CASSIRQGGTEAFF. Written as DNA, the CDR3 is TGTGCCAGTAGTATCCGACAGGGTGGGACTGAAGCTTTCTTT.